Below, 20 T cell receptor beta chains from the same sample are listed, as sequenced in a study of blood T cell repertoires in COVID-19. Produced via immunoSEQ multiplex PCR; TCRdb's table is partial and in-frame only. The table shows some 190,000 clones, with roughly 89% occurring only once. Material for sequencing was PBMCs or T cells enriched from blood (not recorded which). Every receptor here comes from a woman in her thirties or forties with acute COVID-19.

The gene calls are TRBV7-9 and TRBJ1-4, with D maybe TRBD1 (5 bases). This CDR3 has 13 residues. Trimming removed 1 base from V and 12 bases from J, with 12 bases in between. From germline, CDR1 is SEHNR and CDR2 FQNEAQ (reference sequence). The CDR3 bases are TGTGCCAGCAGCTTAGAGGGGCGCGGACAACTGTTTTTT. This sequence encodes CASSLEGRGQLFF.

The chain combines TRBV6-6 with TRBJ2-5; 7 bases match TRBD2. The CDR3 covers 15 residues. The junction had 6 bases not matched to a gene; V was cut back by 0 bases and J by 5 bases. The V gene's germline CDR1 is MNHNY and CDR2 SVGAGI (reference sequence). Written as DNA, the CDR3 is TGTGCCAGCAGTTACTCTGTGGCGCGGGGGGAGACCCAGTACTTC. This sequence encodes CASSYSVARGETQYF.

This chain links TRBV19 with TRBJ1-2, with a tentative D call TRBD1 (6 bases). This CDR3 contains 16 residues. CDR1 LNHDA and CDR2 SQIVND come from the germline V gene (reference sequence). V was pared by 5 bases and J by 3 bases, with 19 bases between. CDR3 protein: CASSPEGDIPYYGYTF. As DNA, the CDR3 is TGTGCCAGTAGTCCAGAGGGGGACATCCCTTACTATGGCTACACCTTC.

The chain carries TRBV12-3 or TRBV12-4 and TRBJ2-5; a weak D match, TRBD2 (5 bases). This CDR3 is 13 amino acids long. Trimming removed 3 bases at V and 9 bases at J, with 14 bases between. CDR3 in DNA: TGTGCCAGCAGTTTTGGGCACCCCGGGGCCCAGTACTTC. It is translated as CASSFGHPGAQYF.

The gene calls are TRBV28 and TRBJ1-2; TRBD1 might be the D (5 bases). Per germline, CDR1 MDHEN and CDR2 SYDVKM. This CDR3 is built from 14 residues. V was trimmed by 6 bases and J by 4 bases, leaving 15 bases between them. CDR3 in DNA: TGTGCCAGCAGCGCCGGGGGGGGGAGCTATGGCTACACCTTC. Translating it yields CASSAGGGSYGYTF.

The chain couples TRBV2 to TRBJ2-7; possibly TRBD1 for D (5 bases). The germline V gene encodes CDR1 SNHLY and CDR2 FYNNEI. This CDR3 region has 12 residues. The V end was cut by 4 bases, the J end by 3 bases, with 7 bases between. The CDR3 nucleotides read TGTGCCAGCAGTGCTCAGGGCTACGAGCAGTACTTC. Translation gives CASSAQGYEQYF.

This clone was observed once. This chain uses TRBV9 with TRBJ2-3; 8 positions agree with TRBD1. The V segment lost 3 bases and the J segment 4 bases; nucleotides outside the gene matches: 4. Germline CDR1 reads SGDLS; CDR2 reads YYNGEE. The CDR3 spans 14 residues. The CDR3 sequence: CASSAAGGPDTQYF. DNA for the CDR3: TGTGCCAGCAGCGCGGCAGGGGGCCCAGATACGCAGTATTTT.

The chain has TRBV2 and TRBJ1-1; 9 bases are shared with TRBD1. The CDR3 sequence is 16 residues long. The V segment lost 5 bases and the J segment 1 base; nucleotides outside the gene matches: 8. Germline-derived CDR1 and CDR2 are SNHLY and FYNNEI. This CDR3 reads CASSRLGGQGNTEAFF. CDR3 sequence (DNA): TGTGCCAGCAGTCGATTAGGGGGACAGGGGAACACTGAAGCTTTCTTT. The full variable domain, rest sourced from reference TRBV2 and TRBJ1-1, is EPEVTQTPSHQVTQMGQEVILRCVPISNHLYFYWYRQILGQKVEFLVSFYNNEISEKSEIFDDQFSVERPDGSNFTLKIRSTKLEDSAMYFCASSRLGGQGNTEAFFGQGTRLTVV.

The chain recombines TRBV30 with TRBJ1-6, with a possible D match to TRBD1 (6 bases). Germline lookup yields CDR1 GTSNPN and CDR2 SVGIG (reference sequence). V lost 2 bases, J lost 7 bases, and 6 bases lay in between. The CDR3 runs 12 residues. In nucleotides, the CDR3 is TGTGCCTGGAGTACAGGGAATTCACCCCTCCACTTT. Translated, it gives CAWSTGNSPLHF.

This clone was picked up a small number of times. The gene calls are TRBV6-5 and TRBJ1-1; TRBD1 aligns across 10 bases. Germline-derived CDR1 and CDR2 are MNHEY and SVGAGI. J lost 5 bases, V lost 3 bases, and 6 bases had no gene match. The CDR3 totals 15 residues. CDR3 nucleotides: TGTGCCAGCAGTTATCAGACAGGGGGCTTAACTGAAGCTTTCTTT. Translation: CASSYQTGGLTEAFF.

The V gene is TRBV18, the J gene TRBJ2-1, with no clear D. Germline CDR1 is KGHSH and CDR2 is LQKENI. Between the trimmed V and J ends, which lost 3 bases and 9 bases, there was a span of 12 bases. The CDR3 is made up of 13 amino acids. Written as DNA, the CDR3 is TGTGCCAGCTCACCGCCCTGGCCGGGTGAGCAGTTCTTC. Translated: CASSPPWPGEQFF.

This chain joins TRBV4-1 and TRBJ2-5; 14 bases are shared with TRBD2. Trimming removed 4 bases from V and 3 bases from J; junction bases left unmatched: 19. Germline V lookup: CDR1 MGHRA, CDR2 YSYEKL. The CDR3 totals 21 residues. CDR3 loop: CASSRGAPGTSGGPVEETQYF. The CDR3, as DNA: TGCGCCAGCAGCCGAGGAGCCCCCGGGACTAGCGGGGGCCCCGTGGAAGAGACCCAGTACTTC.

The rearrangement uses TRBV18 and TRBJ2-1; D is uncertain. Per the germline V gene, CDR1 is KGHSH and CDR2 is LQKENI. The CDR3 spans 14 residues. V was shortened by 3 bases and J by 9 bases, with 15 bases between the two germline ends. For the CDR3, the DNA is TGTGCCAGCTCACCGGGCCTATCCAATAGTGAGCAGTTCTTC. This codes for CASSPGLSNSEQFF. The full variable domain, completed using reference TRBV18 and TRBJ2-1, is NAGVMQNPRHLVRRRGQEARLRCSPMKGHSHVYWYRQLPEEGLKFMVYLQKENIIDESGMPKERFSAEFPKEGPSILRIQQVVRGDSAAYFCASSPGLSNSEQFFGPGTRLTVL.

For the CDR3, the DNA is TGTGCCAGCAGGCATTTAGACAATGAGCAGTTCTTC. This sequence encodes CASRHLDNEQFF. This chain links TRBV28 with TRBJ2-1; D remains unclear. Germline V gives CDR1 MDHEN, CDR2 SYDVKM. V dropped 6 bases and J dropped 5 bases, with 8 bases sitting between them. This CDR3 has 12 amino acids. The full variable domain, with the rest looked up from reference TRBV28 and TRBJ2-1, is DVKVTQSSRYLVKRTGEKVFLECVQDMDHENMFWYRQDPGLGLRLIYFSYDVKMKEKGDIPEGYSVSREKKERFSLILESASTNQTSMYLCASRHLDNEQFFGPGTRLTVL.

There are a few counts of this clone. The genes are TRBV6-1 and TRBJ2-2, with D possibly being TRBD1 (6 bases). Germline V CDR1 and CDR2: MNHNS, SASEGT. This CDR3 is 15 amino acids long. The V end was cut by 2 bases, the J end by 5 bases, with 12 bases between. CDR3: CASSEPGEGTGELFF. The CDR3 DNA reads as TGTGCCAGCAGTGAACCAGGGGAAGGGACCGGGGAGCTGTTTTTT.

This chain connects TRBV5-1 to TRBJ1-4; the match to TRBD1 covers 9 bases. The CDR3 contains 16 residues. The germline V gene encodes CDR1 SGHRS and CDR2 YFSETQ. The V and J ends lost 0 bases and 5 bases, in that order; junction bases with no gene match: 5. The CDR3 loop reads CASSLDRGQGNEKLFF. In DNA form, the CDR3 reads TGCGCCAGCAGCTTGGACCGGGGACAGGGCAATGAAAAACTGTTTTTT.

The V gene is TRBV12-3 or TRBV12-4, the J gene TRBJ1-5, with 7 bases lining up with TRBD1. This CDR3 is built from 13 residues. Trimming removed 5 bases from V and 4 bases from J; junction bases left unmatched: 2. CDR3 amino acids: CASSPGQNQPQHF. In DNA form, the CDR3 reads TGTGCCAGCAGTCCGGGACAGAATCAGCCCCAGCATTTT.

This sequence joins TRBV27 and TRBJ2-7; 11 bases line up with TRBD1. From germline, CDR1 is MNHEY and CDR2 SMNVEV (reference sequence). V trimming: 6 bases; J trimming: 4 bases; junction bases outside the gene matches: 5. This CDR3 is built from 14 residues. The DNA for the CDR3 is TGTGCCAGCAGGCGGACAGGGGGCAATTACGAGCAGTACTTC. This encodes CASRRTGGNYEQYF.

This clone was seen a single time. The CDR3: CASSHRSGGVNTEAFF. The CDR3 coding sequence is TGTGCCAGCAGCCATAGGTCGGGGGGAGTGAACACTGAAGCTTTCTTT. The chain joins TRBV7-2 to TRBJ1-1, with D perhaps matching TRBD1 (5 bases). The ends were cut back, 5 bases at V and 0 bases at J, with 16 bases in the middle. The germline V gene has CDR1 SGHTA and CDR2 FQGNSA. This CDR3 has 16 amino acids.

This clone was observed a few times. The genes are TRBV27 and TRBJ2-1; D might be TRBD2 (6 bases). The CDR3 has 16 residues. V dropped 5 bases and J dropped 2 bases, with 16 bases sitting between them. Looked up from germline, CDR1 is MNHEY and CDR2 is SMNVEV (reference sequence). CDR3 nucleotides: TGTGCCAGCAGTCCCACTGGCGGGGAGACCTACAATGAGCAGTTCTTC. This translates into CASSPTGGETYNEQFF.